The next 15 T cell receptor beta chains were all read from a single sample in a study of blood T cell repertoires in COVID-19. The table came from immunoSEQ multiplex PCR; TCRdb's copy has only in-frame clones and leaves some out. Found here are 250,000 or so clones, roughly 90% of them singletons; the top ten hold around 1.9%. Sequencing used peripheral blood. The receptors derive from an older woman with COVID-19, enrolled during active disease.

The J gene is TRBJ1-2, the V gene TRBV4-3, with 12 nucleotides matching TRBD1. The CDR3 totals 18 residues. The V and J ends lost 4 bases and 4 bases, in that order; junction bases with no gene match: 13. Germline V gene sequence: CDR1 LGHNA, CDR2 YSLEER. The CDR3 region is CASSRRGTGGAPSYGYTF. DNA for the CDR3: TGCGCCAGCAGCCGTCGGGGGACAGGGGGCGCTCCATCCTATGGCTACACCTTC.

This sequence joins TRBV9 and TRBJ1-6; D ambiguous. This CDR3 has 13 residues. CDR1 SGDLS and CDR2 YYNGEE come from the germline V gene. Deletions cut 10 bases from V and 6 bases from J, with 14 bases between. The CDR3 DNA reads as TGTGCCGTATCCGGGAAACGTAATTCACCCCTCCACTTT. Translating it yields CAVSGKRNSPLHF.

This chain connects TRBV5-8 to TRBJ2-7; D is possibly TRBD1 (5 bases). Trimming removed 3 bases at V and 2 bases at J, with 21 bases between. The CDR3 has 17 residues. CDR1 is SGHTS and CDR2 is YDEGEE in the germline V gene. The CDR3 DNA reads as TGTGCCAGCAGCTGGAATAGGGCAGGGAATGTGGCCTACGAGCAGTACTTC. Encoded protein: CASSWNRAGNVAYEQYF.

The V and J genes are TRBV18 and TRBJ2-5; 10 bases line up with TRBD2. V lost 3 bases and J lost 2; bases outside the gene matches: 6. Germline CDR1 is KGHSH and CDR2 is LQKENI. The CDR3 extends over 16 amino acids. CDR3 in DNA: TGTGCCAGCTCACCGGTCGTAGCGGGGGGTCAAGAGACCCAGTACTTC. This gives the protein CASSPVVAGGQETQYF.

The count of this clone is one. This chain joins TRBV25-1 and TRBJ1-2; TRBD1 matches 7 bases. With V trimmed by 4 bases and J by 2 bases, 7 bases remained unmatched. The CDR3 loop spans 15 amino acids. CDR1 is MGHDK and CDR2 is SYGVNS in the germline V gene. CDR3 nucleotide sequence: TGTGCCAGCAGTGGAAGACAGGGTGTAAACTATGGCTACACCTTC. This sequence encodes CASSGRQGVNYGYTF.

The J gene is TRBJ2-7, the V gene TRBV5-1; a weak D match, TRBD2 (6 bases). Germline CDR1 and CDR2: SGHRS and YFSETQ. The CDR3 is 14 amino acids. V was cut by 5 bases and J by 4 bases, with 16 bases left in between. The CDR3 nucleotides read TGCGCCAGCAGAAACGGGGGAAACCCGTACGAGCAGTACTTC. This encodes CASRNGGNPYEQYF.

The chain recombines TRBV6-5 with TRBJ2-3; 9 bases line up with TRBD2. This CDR3 has 16 amino acids. V was clipped by 2 bases and J by 5 bases; unmatched bases: 8. Germline CDR1 reads MNHEY; CDR2 reads SVGAGI. CDR3 bases: TGTGCCAGCAGTTACCAGGCTAGCGGGGTGGGAGATACGCAGTATTTT. It specifies CASSYQASGVGDTQYF.

This clone was detected only once. The V call is TRBV29-1, the J call TRBJ1-1, with D possibly TRBD1 on 5 matching bases. V lost 4 bases, J lost 4 bases, and 10 bases lay in between. CDR3 size: 12 residues. Germline V gene data show CDR1 as SQVTM and CDR2 as ANQGSEA. The CDR3 region is CSVAPRGTEAFF. The CDR3 DNA sequence: TGCAGCGTTGCTCCAAGGGGCACTGAAGCTTTCTTT.

The genes are TRBV3-1 (or the pseudogene TRBV3-2) and TRBJ1-4; D gene uncertain. The germline CDR1 and CDR2 sequences are LGHDT and YNNKEL (reference sequence). V dropped 5 bases and J dropped 8 bases, with 15 bases sitting between them. The CDR3 runs to 14 residues. CDR3 amino acids: CASSLSGGHEKLFF. In nucleotides, the CDR3 is TGTGCCAGCAGCTTATCCGGAGGTCACGAAAAACTGTTTTTT.

The chain recombines TRBV7-9 with TRBJ1-1; D remains unclear. Trimming cost V 5 bases and J 0 bases, with 4 bases left between them. Germline-derived CDR1 and CDR2 are SEHNR and FQNEAQ (reference sequence). The CDR3 contains 12 residues. CDR3 sequence: CASSHMNTEAFF. CDR3 in DNA: TGTGCCAGCAGCCACATGAACACTGAAGCTTTCTTT.

This sequence joins TRBV9 and TRBJ1-1; TRBD1 might be the D (5 bases). This CDR3 is built from 15 residues. Germline CDR1 and CDR2: SGDLS and YYNGEE. V lost 3 bases and J lost 1, with 13 bases in between. CDR3 sequence reads: CASSGEAGPNTEAFF. In nucleotides, the CDR3 is TGTGCCAGCAGCGGAGAGGCAGGGCCGAACACTGAAGCTTTCTTT. The full variable domain, its missing parts supplied by reference TRBV9 and TRBJ1-1, is DSGVTQTPKHLITATGQRVTLRCSPRSGDLSVYWYQQSLDQGLQFLIQYYNGEERAKGNILERFSAQQFPDLHSELNLSSLELGDSALYFCASSGEAGPNTEAFFGQGTRLTVV.

This clone was detected only once. The chain carries TRBV6-4 and TRBJ1-5; a weak D match, TRBD1 (6 bases). Between the trimmed V and J ends, which lost 4 bases and 0 bases, there was a span of 13 bases. The length of the CDR3 is 16 residues. Germline CDR1 MRHNA, CDR2 SNTAGT. The DNA of the CDR3 is TGTGCCAGCAGTGGGAAACAGGGAGATAGCAATCAGCCCCAGCATTTT. It encodes CASSGKQGDSNQPQHF.

CDR3 sequence: CASSVEGTEAFF. In nucleotides, the CDR3 is TGTGCCAGCAGCGTAGAGGGGACTGAAGCTTTCTTT. The V gene is TRBV9, the J gene TRBJ1-1, with D perhaps TRBD1 (5 bases). The V and J ends lost 0 bases and 5 bases respectively, with 5 bases between them. CDR1 is SGDLS, CDR2 YYNGEE, per germline. The CDR3 covers 12 residues.

The chain couples TRBV27 to TRBJ2-2, with unresolved D. Germline-derived CDR1 and CDR2 are MNHEY and SMNVEV (reference sequence). This CDR3 contains 14 residues. Trimming took off 0 bases at V and 8 bases at J, with 10 bases between the two ends. The CDR3 is CASSLSVRSGELFF. CDR3 in DNA: TGTGCCAGCAGTTTATCGGTTCGGTCTGGGGAGCTGTTTTTT.

This chain joins TRBV6-2 or TRBV6-3 and TRBJ1-1; D perhaps matches TRBD1 (5 bases). CDR1 is MNHEY, CDR2 SVGEGT, per germline. The CDR3 sequence is 14 residues long. V lost 5 bases and J 1 base, leaving 11 bases between the germline ends. DNA of the CDR3: TGTGCCAGCAGTCCCTACGACAGGAACACTGAAGCTTTCTTT. Encoded protein: CASSPYDRNTEAFF.